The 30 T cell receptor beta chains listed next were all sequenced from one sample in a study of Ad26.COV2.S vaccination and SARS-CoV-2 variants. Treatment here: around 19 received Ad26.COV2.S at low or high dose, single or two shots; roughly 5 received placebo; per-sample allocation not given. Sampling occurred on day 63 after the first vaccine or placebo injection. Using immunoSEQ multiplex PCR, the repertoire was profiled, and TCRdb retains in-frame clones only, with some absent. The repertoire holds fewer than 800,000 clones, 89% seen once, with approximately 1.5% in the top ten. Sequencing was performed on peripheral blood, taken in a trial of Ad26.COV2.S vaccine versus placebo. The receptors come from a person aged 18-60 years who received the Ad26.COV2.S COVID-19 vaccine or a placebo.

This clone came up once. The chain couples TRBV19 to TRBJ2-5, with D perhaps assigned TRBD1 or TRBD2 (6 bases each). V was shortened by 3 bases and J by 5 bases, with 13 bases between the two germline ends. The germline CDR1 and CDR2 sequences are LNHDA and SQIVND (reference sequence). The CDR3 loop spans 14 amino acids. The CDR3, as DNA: TGTGCCAGTAGTATGATAAGGGGGGCTGAGACCCAGTACTTC. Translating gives CASSMIRGAETQYF.

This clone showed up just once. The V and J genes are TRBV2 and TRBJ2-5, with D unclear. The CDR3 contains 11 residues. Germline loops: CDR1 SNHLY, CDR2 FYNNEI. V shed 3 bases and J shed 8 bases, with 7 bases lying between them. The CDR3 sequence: CASSDRVTQYF. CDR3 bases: TGTGCCAGCAGTGATCGGGTTACCCAGTACTTC.

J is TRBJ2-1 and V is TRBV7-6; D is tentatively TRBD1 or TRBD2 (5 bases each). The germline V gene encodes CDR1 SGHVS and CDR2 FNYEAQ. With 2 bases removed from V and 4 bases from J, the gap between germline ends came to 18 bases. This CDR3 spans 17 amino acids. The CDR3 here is CASSLFGMGVTYNEQFF. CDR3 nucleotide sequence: TGTGCCAGCAGCTTATTCGGCATGGGGGTAACTTACAATGAGCAGTTCTTC. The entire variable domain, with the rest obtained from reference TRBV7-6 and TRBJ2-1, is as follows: GAGVSQSPRYKVTKRGQDVALRCDPISGHVSLYWYRQALGQGPEFLTYFNYEAQQDKSGLPNDRFSAERPEGSISTLTIQRTEQRDSAMYRCASSLFGMGVTYNEQFFGPGTRLTVL.

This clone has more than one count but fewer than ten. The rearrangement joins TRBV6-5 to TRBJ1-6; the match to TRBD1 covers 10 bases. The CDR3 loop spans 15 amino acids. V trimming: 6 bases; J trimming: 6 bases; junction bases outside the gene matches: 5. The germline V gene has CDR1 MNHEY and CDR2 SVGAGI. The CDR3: CASSPTGGINSPLHF. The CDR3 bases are TGTGCCAGCAGCCCGACAGGGGGCATTAATTCACCCCTCCACTTT.

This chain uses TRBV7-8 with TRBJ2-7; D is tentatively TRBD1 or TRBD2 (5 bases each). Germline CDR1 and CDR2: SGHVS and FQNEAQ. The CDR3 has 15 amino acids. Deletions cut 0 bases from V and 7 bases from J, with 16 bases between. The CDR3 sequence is CASSLAGDRAREQYF. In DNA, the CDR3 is TGTGCCAGCAGCTTAGCGGGGGATAGAGCTAGGGAGCAGTACTTC.

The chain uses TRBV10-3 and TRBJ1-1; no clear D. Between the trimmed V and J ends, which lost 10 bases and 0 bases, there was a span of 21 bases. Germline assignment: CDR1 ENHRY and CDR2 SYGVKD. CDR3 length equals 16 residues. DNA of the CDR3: TGTGCCACGACGGGGAACACAGCGGCCATGAACACTGAAGCTTTCTTT. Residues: CATTGNTAAMNTEAFF.

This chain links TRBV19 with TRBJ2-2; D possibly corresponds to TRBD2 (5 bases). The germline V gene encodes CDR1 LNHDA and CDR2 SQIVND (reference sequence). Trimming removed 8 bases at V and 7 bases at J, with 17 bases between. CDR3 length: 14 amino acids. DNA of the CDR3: TGTGCCAGTGAGGTCGAGGGTCACTACGGGGAGCTGTTTTTT. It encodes CASEVEGHYGELFF.

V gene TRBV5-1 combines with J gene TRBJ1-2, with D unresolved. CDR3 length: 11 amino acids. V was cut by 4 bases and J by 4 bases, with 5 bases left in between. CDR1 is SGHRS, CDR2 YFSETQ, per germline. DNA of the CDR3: TGCGCCAGCAGCGCCTTCTATGGCTACACCTTC. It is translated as CASSAFYGYTF.

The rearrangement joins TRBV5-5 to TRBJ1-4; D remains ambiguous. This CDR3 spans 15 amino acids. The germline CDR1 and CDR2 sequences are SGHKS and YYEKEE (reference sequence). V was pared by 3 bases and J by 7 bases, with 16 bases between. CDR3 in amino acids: CASSSATSVGEKLFF. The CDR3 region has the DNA TGTGCCAGCAGCTCCGCCACTAGTGTAGGTGAAAAACTGTTTTTT.

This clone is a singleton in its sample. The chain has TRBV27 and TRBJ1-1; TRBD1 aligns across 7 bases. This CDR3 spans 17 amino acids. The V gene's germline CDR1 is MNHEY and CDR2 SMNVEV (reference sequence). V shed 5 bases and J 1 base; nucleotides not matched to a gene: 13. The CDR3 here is CASSDLTGRIRNTEAFF. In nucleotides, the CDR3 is TGTGCCAGCAGTGACTTGACAGGGAGGATCCGGAACACTGAAGCTTTCTTT.

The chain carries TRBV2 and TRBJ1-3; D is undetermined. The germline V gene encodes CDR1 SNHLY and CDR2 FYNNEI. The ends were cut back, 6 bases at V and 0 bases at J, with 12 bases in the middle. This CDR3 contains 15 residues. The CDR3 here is CASRSQAYSGNTIYF. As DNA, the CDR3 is TGTGCCAGCAGGAGCCAGGCTTACTCTGGAAACACCATATATTTT.

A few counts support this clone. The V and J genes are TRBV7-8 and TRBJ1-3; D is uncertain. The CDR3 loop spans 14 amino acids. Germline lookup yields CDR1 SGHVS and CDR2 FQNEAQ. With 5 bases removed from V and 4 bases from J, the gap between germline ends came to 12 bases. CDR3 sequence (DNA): TGTGCCAGCAGCAATCGGGAGGGCGGAAACACCATATATTTT. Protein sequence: CASSNREGGNTIYF.

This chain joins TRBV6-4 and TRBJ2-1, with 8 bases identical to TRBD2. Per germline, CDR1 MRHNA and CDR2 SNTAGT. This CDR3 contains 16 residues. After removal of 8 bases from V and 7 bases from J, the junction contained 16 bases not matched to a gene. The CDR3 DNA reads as TGTGCCAGCTCGGAGGAACTAGCGGCCACTGGGAATGAGCAGTTCTTC. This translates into CASSEELAATGNEQFF.

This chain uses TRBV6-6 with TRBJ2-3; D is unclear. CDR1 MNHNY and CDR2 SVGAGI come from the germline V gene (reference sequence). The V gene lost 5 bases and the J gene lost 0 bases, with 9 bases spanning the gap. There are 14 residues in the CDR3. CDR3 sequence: CASSMTHSTDTQYF. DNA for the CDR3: TGTGCCAGCAGTATGACACATAGCACAGATACGCAGTATTTT.

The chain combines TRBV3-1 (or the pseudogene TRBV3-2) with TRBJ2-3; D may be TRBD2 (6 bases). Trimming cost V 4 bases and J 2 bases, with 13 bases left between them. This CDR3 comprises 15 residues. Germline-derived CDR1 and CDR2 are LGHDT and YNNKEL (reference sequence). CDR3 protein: CASSRERVYTDTQYF. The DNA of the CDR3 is TGTGCCAGCAGCCGGGAGCGGGTTTACACAGATACGCAGTATTTT.

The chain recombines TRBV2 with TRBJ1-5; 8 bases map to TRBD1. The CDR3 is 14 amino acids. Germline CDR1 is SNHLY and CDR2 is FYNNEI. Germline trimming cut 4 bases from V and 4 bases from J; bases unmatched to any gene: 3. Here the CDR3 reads CASSGDRRNQPQHF. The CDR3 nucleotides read TGTGCCAGCAGTGGGGACAGGAGGAATCAGCCCCAGCATTTT. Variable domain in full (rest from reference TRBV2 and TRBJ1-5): EPEVTQTPSHQVTQMGQEVILRCVPISNHLYFYWYRQILGQKVEFLVSFYNNEISEKSEIFDDQFSVERPDGSNFTLKIRSTKLEDSAMYFCASSGDRRNQPQHFGDGTRLSIL.

The CDR3 is CASSYTGTGVLEQYF. CDR3 bases: TGTGCCAGCAGCTATACCGGGACAGGGGTCCTCGAGCAGTACTTC. V is TRBV6-5 and J is TRBJ2-7, with 10 bases identical to TRBD1. The CDR3 totals 15 residues. Germline V gene lookup returns CDR1 MNHEY and CDR2 SVGAGI. V dropped 6 bases and J dropped 6; count of bases not matched to a gene: 11.

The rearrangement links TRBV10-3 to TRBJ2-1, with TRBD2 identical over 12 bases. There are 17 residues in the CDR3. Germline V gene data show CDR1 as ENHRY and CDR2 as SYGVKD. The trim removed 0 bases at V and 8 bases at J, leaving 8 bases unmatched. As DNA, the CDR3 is TGTGCCATCAGTGAGTCGAAGACTAGCGGGAGCGGCGATGAGCAGTTCTTC. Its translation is CAISESKTSGSGDEQFF.

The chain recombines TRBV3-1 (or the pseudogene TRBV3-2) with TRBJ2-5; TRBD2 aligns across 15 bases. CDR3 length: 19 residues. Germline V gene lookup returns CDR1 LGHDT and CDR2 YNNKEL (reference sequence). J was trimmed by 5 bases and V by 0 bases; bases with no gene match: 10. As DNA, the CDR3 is TGTGCCAGCAGCCAAGAGGTCGGACTAGCGGGGGGGCCAAGGGAGACCCAGTACTTC. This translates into CASSQEVGLAGGPRETQYF.

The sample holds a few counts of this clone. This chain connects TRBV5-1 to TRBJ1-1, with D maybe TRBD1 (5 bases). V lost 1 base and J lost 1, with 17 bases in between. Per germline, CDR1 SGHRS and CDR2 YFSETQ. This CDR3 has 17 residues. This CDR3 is CASSLRGAREGNTEAFF. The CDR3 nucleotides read TGCGCCAGCAGCTTGCGGGGTGCCAGGGAGGGGAACACTGAAGCTTTCTTT.

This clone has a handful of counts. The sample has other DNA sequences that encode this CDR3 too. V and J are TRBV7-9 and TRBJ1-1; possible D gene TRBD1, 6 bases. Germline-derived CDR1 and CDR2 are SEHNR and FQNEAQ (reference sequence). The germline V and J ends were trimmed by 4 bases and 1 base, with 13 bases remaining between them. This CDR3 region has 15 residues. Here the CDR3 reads CASSSDRGRNTEAFF. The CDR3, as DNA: TGTGCCAGCAGCTCGGACAGAGGGCGGAACACTGAAGCTTTCTTT.

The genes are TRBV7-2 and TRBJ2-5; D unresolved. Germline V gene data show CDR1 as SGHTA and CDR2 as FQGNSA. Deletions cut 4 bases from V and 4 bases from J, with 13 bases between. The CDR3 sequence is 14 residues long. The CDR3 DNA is TGTGCCAGCAGCTCCACCTGGCGGCGAGAGACCCAGTACTTC. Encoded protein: CASSSTWRRETQYF.

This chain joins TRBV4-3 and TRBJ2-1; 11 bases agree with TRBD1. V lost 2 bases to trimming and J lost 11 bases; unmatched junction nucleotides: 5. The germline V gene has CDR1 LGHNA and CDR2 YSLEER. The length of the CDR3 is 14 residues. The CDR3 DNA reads TGCGCCAGCAGCCAACCGGGGACAGGGGGGAAGCAGTTCTTC. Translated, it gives CASSQPGTGGKQFF.

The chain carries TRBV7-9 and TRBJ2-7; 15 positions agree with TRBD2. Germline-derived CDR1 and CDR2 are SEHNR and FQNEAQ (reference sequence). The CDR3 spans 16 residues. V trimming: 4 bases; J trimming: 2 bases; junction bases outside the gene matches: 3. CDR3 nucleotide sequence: TGTGCCAGCAGCTCGCGGACTAGCGGGGGGGCCTACGAGCAGTACTTC. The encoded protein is CASSSRTSGGAYEQYF.

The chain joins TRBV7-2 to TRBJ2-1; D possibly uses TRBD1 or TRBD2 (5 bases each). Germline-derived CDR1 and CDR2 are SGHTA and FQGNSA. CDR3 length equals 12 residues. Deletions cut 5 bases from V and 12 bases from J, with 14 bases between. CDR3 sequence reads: CASSLEGRGQFF. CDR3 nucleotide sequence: TGTGCCAGCAGCCTCGAGGGGCGAGGGCAGTTCTTC.

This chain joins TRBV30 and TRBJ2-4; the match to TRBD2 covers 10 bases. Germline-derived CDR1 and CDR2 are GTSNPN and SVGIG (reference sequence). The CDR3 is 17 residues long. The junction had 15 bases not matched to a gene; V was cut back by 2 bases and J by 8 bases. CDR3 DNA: TGTGCCTGGAGTTTTCTTTCGAGCGGGAGGGCCTTTGACATTCAGTACTTC. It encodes CAWSFLSSGRAFDIQYF.

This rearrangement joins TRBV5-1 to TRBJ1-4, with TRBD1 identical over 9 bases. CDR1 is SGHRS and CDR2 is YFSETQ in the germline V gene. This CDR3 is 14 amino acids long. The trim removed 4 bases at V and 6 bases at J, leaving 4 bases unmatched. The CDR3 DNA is TGCGCCAGCAGCCCTGGACAGGGGTATGAAAAACTGTTTTTT. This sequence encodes CASSPGQGYEKLFF.

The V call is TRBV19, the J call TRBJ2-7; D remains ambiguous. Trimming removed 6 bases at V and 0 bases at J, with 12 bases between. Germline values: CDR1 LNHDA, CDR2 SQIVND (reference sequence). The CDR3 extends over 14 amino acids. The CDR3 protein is CASSLEPSSYEQYF. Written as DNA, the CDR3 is TGTGCCAGTAGCCTCGAACCTAGCTCCTACGAGCAGTACTTC.

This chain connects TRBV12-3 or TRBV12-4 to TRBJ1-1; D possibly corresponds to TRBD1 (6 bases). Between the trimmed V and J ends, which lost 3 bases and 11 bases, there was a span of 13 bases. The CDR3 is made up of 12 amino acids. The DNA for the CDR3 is TGTGCCAGCAGTTTCGAGGCAGGGGCCGCTTTCTTT. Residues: CASSFEAGAAFF.

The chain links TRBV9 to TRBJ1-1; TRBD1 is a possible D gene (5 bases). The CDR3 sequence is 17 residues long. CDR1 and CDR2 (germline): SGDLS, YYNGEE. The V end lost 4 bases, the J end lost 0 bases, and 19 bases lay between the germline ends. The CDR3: CASSPPLETELNTEAFF. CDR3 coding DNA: TGTGCCAGCAGCCCGCCCCTTGAGACAGAATTGAACACTGAAGCTTTCTTT.